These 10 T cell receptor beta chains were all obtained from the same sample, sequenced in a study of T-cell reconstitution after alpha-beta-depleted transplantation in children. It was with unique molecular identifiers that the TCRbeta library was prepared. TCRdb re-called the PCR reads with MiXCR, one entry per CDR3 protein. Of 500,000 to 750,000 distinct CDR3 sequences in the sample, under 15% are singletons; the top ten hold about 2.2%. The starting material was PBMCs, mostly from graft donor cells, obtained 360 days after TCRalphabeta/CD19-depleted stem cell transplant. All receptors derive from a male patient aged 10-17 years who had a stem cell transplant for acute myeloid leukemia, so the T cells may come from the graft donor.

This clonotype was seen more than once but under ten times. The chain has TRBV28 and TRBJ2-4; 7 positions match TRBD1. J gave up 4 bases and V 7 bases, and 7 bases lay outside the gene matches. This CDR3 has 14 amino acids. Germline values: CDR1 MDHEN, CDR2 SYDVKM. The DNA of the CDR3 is TGTGCCAGCATCCCCGGGACAGAAAAAAACATTCAGTACTTC. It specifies CASIPGTEKNIQYF.

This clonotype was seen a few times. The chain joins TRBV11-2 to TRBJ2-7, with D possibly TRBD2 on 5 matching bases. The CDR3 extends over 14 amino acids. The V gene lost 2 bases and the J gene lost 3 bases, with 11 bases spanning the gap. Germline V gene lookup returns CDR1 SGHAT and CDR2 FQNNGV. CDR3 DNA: TGTGCCAGCAGCTTAAGGCCCGGGGTCTACGAGCAGTACTTC. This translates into CASSLRPGVYEQYF. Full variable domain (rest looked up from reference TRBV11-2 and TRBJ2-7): EAGVAQSPRYKIIEKRQSVAFWCNPISGHATLYWYQQILGQGPKLLIQFQNNGVVDDSQLPKDRFSAERLKGVDSTLKIQPAKLEDSAVYLCASSLRPGVYEQYFGPGTRLTVT.

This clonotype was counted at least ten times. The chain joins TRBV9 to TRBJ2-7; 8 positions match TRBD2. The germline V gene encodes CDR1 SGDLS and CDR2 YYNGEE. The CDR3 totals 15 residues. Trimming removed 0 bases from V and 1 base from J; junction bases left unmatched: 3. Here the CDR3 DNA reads TGTGCCAGCAGCGTAGCGGGAGGGGCATCCTACGAGCAGTACTTC. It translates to CASSVAGGASYEQYF.

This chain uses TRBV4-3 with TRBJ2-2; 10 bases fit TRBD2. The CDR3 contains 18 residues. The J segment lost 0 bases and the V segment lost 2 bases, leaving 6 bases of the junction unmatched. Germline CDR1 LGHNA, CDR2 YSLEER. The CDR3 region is CASSQRRTSGTNTGELFF. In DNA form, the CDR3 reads TGCGCCAGCAGCCAACGCCGTACTAGCGGGACGAACACCGGGGAGCTGTTTTTT.

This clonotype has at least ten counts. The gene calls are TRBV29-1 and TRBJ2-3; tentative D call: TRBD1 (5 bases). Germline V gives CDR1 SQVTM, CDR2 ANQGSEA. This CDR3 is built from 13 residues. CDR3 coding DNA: TGCAGTACAGGAGTTATTTTCACAGATACGCAGTATTTT. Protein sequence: CSTGVIFTDTQYF.

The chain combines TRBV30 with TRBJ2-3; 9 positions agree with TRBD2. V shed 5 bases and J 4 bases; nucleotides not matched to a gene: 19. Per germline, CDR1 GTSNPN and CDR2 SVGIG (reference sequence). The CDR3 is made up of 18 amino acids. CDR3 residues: CAWGPLSGSPLRADTQYF. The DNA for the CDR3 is TGTGCCTGGGGCCCCCTTAGCGGGAGTCCTCTCCGGGCAGATACGCAGTATTTT.

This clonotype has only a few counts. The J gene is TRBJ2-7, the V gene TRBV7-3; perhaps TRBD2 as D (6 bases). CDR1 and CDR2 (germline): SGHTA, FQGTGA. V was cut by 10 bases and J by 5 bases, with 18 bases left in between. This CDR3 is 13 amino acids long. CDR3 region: CATQGTGGDEQYF. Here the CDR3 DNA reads TGTGCCACCCAAGGGACTGGTGGTGACGAGCAGTACTTC.

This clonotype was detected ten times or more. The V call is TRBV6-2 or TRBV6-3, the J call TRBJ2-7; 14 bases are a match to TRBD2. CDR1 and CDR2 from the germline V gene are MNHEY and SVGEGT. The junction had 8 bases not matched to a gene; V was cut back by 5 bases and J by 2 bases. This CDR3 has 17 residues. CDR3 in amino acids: CASSDGTSGRFTYEQYF. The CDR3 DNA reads TGTGCCAGCAGTGACGGGACTAGCGGGAGATTTACCTACGAGCAGTACTTC.

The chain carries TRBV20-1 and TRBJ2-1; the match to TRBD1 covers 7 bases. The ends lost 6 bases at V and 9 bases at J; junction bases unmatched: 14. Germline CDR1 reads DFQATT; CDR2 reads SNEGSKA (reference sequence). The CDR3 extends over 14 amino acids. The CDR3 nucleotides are TGCAGTGCCCAACCGGAGACAGGGTTGAGTGAGCAGTTCTTC. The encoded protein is CSAQPETGLSEQFF.

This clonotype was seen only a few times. Here the CDR3 reads CASSTSGAVYEQYF. CDR3 nucleotide sequence: TGTGCCAGCAGTACTAGCGGGGCCGTCTACGAGCAGTACTTC. This chain joins TRBV7-9 and TRBJ2-7, with 10 nucleotides matching TRBD2. Per the germline V gene, CDR1 is SEHNR and CDR2 is FQNEAQ (reference sequence). With 6 bases clipped from V and 3 bases from J, the junction kept 5 bases outside the gene matches. The CDR3 runs to 14 residues.